The TCR beta chain under discussion was sequenced for a study of technical replicates of blood from several donors. The CDR3 has 15 amino acids. V shed 5 bases and J 4 bases; nucleotides not matched to a gene: 10. Germline CDR1 is SGHAT and CDR2 is FQNNGV. Profiled with immunoSEQ multiplex PCR; TCRdb holds only in-frame clones, not every one. The sample carries 70,000 to 95,000 clones, approximately 96% recorded once. The chain combines TRBV11-2 with TRBJ2-7; 8 bases align to TRBD2. The receptor comes from a human donor in good health. What was sequenced was T cells isolated from PBMCs. The CDR3 here is CASSPYLAGNYEQYF. The CDR3 region has the DNA TGTGCCAGCAGCCCCTACTTAGCGGGAAATTACGAGCAGTACTTC.